The clone carrying this TCR beta chain was observed a handful of times. The entry originates in a study of CD8 T cells in ankylosing spondylitis. TCRdb used MiXCR to reprocess the 5' RACE reads, holding one entry per CDR3 protein. The sample lists under 250,000 distinct CDR3 sequences; around 32% were seen once. The origin of this receptor is a male donor with ankylosing spondylitis or in good health (not recorded which). Specimen: blood, either unsorted or a sorted T cell fraction (not recorded which).

Here the CDR3 reads CSARDERDGGSGAQYF. CDR3 nucleotide sequence: TGCAGTGCTAGAGATGAACGGGACGGAGGGAGCGGGGCCCAGTACTTC. This chain joins TRBV20-1 and TRBJ2-5; 7 bases map to TRBD2. Germline V gene sequence: CDR1 DFQATT, CDR2 SNEGSKA (reference sequence). Germline trimming cut 0 bases from V and 9 bases from J; bases unmatched to any gene: 16. CDR3 length: 16 residues.